A single sample is the source of the 2 T cell receptor beta chains below, sequenced in a study of beta chain features in type 1 diabetes. Reverse transcribing all isolated RNA meant expressed TCRB transcripts were sequenced. Sequencing was performed with immunoSEQ multiplex PCR; in TCRdb, only in-frame clones are kept and a portion is missing. The sample gives a few hundred thousand clones, around 10% of which show up once; under 0.045% is in the top ten. Sample: naive CD4+ T cells from blood. These receptors all stem from a woman between 18 and 30 years old in good health.

V and J are TRBV5-1 and TRBJ1-2; the match to TRBD1 covers 9 bases. This CDR3 contains 14 residues. V lost 4 bases and J lost 4; bases outside the gene matches: 5. Germline assignment: CDR1 SGHRS and CDR2 YFSETQ. In nucleotides, the CDR3 is TGCGCCAGCAGCCTAGGGACAGGGTCCTATGGCTACACCTTC. It encodes CASSLGTGSYGYTF.

This clone was detected only once. This chain uses TRBV6-5 with TRBJ1-1; weak D call: TRBD1 (5 bases). The ends were cut back, 6 bases at V and 12 bases at J, with 20 bases in the middle. Germline-derived CDR1 and CDR2 are MNHEY and SVGAGI. The CDR3 has 13 amino acids. The DNA of the CDR3 is TGTGCCAGCAGCCTACTTCTCCGGGGGGTAACTTTCTTT. Encoded protein: CASSLLLRGVTFF.